Reported below is one T cell receptor (beta chain). Individuals aged about 18 to 95 years were recruited from 24 US areas. Cohort assignment relied on participant-reported clinical history. Each exposed participant met a COVID-19 case in the 2 weeks preceding study entry. This table comes from immunoSEQ multiplex PCR, and its TCRdb copy is limited to in-frame clones, with some not included. The data contain some 200,000 clones, roughly 80% of them singletons. The record originates from a study of blood T cell repertoires in COVID-19. In the study overall: Collection of acute and convalescent COVID-19 samples took place in the United States, Italy and Spain.

The sample comprised PBMCs or T cells enriched from blood (not recorded which). This receptor was obtained from a woman in her forties or fifties who had been exposed to COVID-19.

CDR3 amino acids: CASSKVHTIDQPQHF. Written as DNA, the CDR3 is TGTGCCAGCAGCAAAGTTCATACAATCGATCAGCCCCAGCATTTT. This chain uses TRBV21-1 with TRBJ1-5; whether TRBD1, the table's D call, matches the DNA was not checked. TRBV21-1 is reported as a pseudogene. The CDR3 consists of 15 residues.